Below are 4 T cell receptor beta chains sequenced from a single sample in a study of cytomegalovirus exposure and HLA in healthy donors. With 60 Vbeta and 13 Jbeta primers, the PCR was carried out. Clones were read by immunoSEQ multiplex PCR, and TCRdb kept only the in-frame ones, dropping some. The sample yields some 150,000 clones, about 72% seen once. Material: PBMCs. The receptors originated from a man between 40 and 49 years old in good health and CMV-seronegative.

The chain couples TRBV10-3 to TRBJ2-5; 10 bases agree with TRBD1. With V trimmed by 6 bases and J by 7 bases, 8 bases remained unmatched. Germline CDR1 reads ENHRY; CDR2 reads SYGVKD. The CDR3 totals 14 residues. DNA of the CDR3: TGTGCCATCAGAGCAGGGGACAGGGGTCGGACCCAGTACTTC. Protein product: CAIRAGDRGRTQYF.

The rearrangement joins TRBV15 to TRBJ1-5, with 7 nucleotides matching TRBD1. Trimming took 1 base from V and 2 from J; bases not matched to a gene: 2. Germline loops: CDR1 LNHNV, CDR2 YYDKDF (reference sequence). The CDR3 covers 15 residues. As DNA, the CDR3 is TGTGCCACCAGCAGAGTAGGGACAGGCAATCAGCCCCAGCATTTT. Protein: CATSRVGTGNQPQHF.

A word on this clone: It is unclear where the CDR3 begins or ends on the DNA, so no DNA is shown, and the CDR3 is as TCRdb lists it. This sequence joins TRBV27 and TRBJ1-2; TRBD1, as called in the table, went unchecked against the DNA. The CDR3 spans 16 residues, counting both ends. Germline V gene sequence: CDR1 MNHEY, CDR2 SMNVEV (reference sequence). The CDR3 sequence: CASSSSKGQGRDGYTF.

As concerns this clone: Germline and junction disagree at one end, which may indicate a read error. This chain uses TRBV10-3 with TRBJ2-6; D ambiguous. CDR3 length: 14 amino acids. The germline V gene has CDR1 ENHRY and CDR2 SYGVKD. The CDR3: CAIREFAGANVLTF. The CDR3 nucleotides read TGTGCCATCAGGGAGTTCGCTGGGGCCAACGTCCTGACTTTC.